The 8 T cell receptor beta chains in this list originate from one sample, sequenced in a study of shared clonotypes between healthy human individuals. Method: immunoSEQ multiplex PCR; TCRdb's copy keeps in-frame clones and lacks some. The data contain a few million clones, over 85% of them seen just once; the ten biggest clones take up around 1.7%. Terminally differentiated effector memory CD45RA+ cells were excluded by CCR7 positive selection of CD45RO-negative cells. The sample consisted of naive CD8+ T cells from PBMCs. These receptor sequences come from a man aged 18 to 29 in good health. Some clones in this sample may be carry-over from other donors' samples.

The rearrangement joins TRBV7-9 to TRBJ1-3; D not resolved. CDR3 length: 15 amino acids. V was pared by 6 bases and J by 0 bases, with 12 bases between. From germline, CDR1 is SEHNR and CDR2 FQNEAQ (reference sequence). In DNA form, the CDR3 reads TGTGCCAGCAGACCTGGTGGCTACTCTGGAAACACCATATATTTT. It encodes CASRPGGYSGNTIYF. Full variable domain (remainder filled in from reference TRBV7-9 and TRBJ1-3): DTGVSQNPRHKITKRGQNVTFRCDPISEHNRLYWYRQTLGQGPEFLTYFQNEAQLEKSRLLSDRFSAERPKGSFSTLEIQRTEQGDSAMYLCASRPGGYSGNTIYFGEGSWLTVV.

In this sample, this clone turned up once. This sequence joins TRBV7-9 and TRBJ2-1; perhaps TRBD2 as D (6 bases). This CDR3 contains 16 residues. CDR1 and CDR2 from the germline V gene are SEHNR and FQNEAQ (reference sequence). V lost 5 bases and J 7 bases, leaving 21 bases between the germline ends. The CDR3 reads CASSPSGGFVRNEQFF. The CDR3 nucleotides are TGTGCCAGCAGCCCGAGTGGGGGGTTCGTTAGGAATGAGCAGTTCTTC.

The chain links TRBV4-3 to TRBJ2-7, with D perhaps matching TRBD2 (5 bases). Germline V gene lookup returns CDR1 LGHNA and CDR2 YSLEER. V was clipped by 1 base and J by 6 bases, with 16 bases between them. CDR3 length: 15 residues. The CDR3, as DNA: TGCGCCAGCAGCCAAGCGACGAGGGCGTTAGGCGAGCAGTACTTC. As protein: CASSQATRALGEQYF.

The J gene is TRBJ1-3, the V gene TRBV7-8, with D possibly being TRBD1 (6 bases). This CDR3 spans 18 amino acids. The germline gives CDR1 SGHVS, CDR2 FQNEAQ. V gave up 5 bases and J gave up 5 bases, with 25 bases separating them. CDR3 DNA: TGTGCCAGCAGCCCAGGGGTGGGGACCACCCCAATTCGAAACACCATATATTTT. This translates into CASSPGVGTTPIRNTIYF.

This chain links TRBV29-1 with TRBJ2-1, with TRBD2 matching over 7 bases. V lost 6 bases to trimming and J lost 9 bases; unmatched junction nucleotides: 8. CDR3 length: 12 amino acids. Germline CDR1 reads SQVTM; CDR2 reads ANQGSEA. The CDR3: CSVADSGPEQFF. CDR3 nucleotide sequence: TGCAGCGTAGCGGATAGCGGGCCTGAGCAGTTCTTC.

This clone was seen only once. This chain links TRBV5-1 with TRBJ2-7; a possible D gene is TRBD2 (5 bases). The germline V gene has CDR1 SGHRS and CDR2 YFSETQ. With 0 bases removed from V and 3 bases from J, the gap between germline ends came to 10 bases. The CDR3 contains 14 residues. The CDR3 here is CASSLGGPYYEQYF. For the CDR3, the DNA is TGCGCCAGCAGCTTGGGAGGGCCATACTACGAGCAGTACTTC.

This clone was detected once. This sequence joins TRBV27 and TRBJ2-3; 14 nucleotides agree with TRBD2. Germline V gene sequence: CDR1 MNHEY, CDR2 SMNVEV (reference sequence). J lost 3 bases, V lost 3 bases, and 11 bases had no gene match. This CDR3 contains 19 residues. The CDR3 nucleotides read TGTGCCAGCAGTTTTATGGGACTAGCGGGAGAGTCGGGAACAGATACGCAGTATTTT. Amino acids: CASSFMGLAGESGTDTQYF.

This clone has only one observation. The CDR3 nucleotides are TGTGCCAGCAGTGAAGCGGGGGACACGACCTACGAGCAGTACTTC. It specifies CASSEAGDTTYEQYF. This chain joins TRBV2 and TRBJ2-7, with a tentative D call TRBD1 (6 bases). V gave up 0 bases and J gave up 2 bases, with 11 bases separating them. The CDR3 is 15 residues long. CDR1 is SNHLY, CDR2 FYNNEI, per germline.